These 16 T cell receptor beta chains came from one sample sequenced in a study of blood T cell repertoires in COVID-19. The repertoire was sequenced with immunoSEQ multiplex PCR; TCRdb's copy has only in-frame clones and lacks some. There are 200,000 to 250,000 clones in the sample; around 85% occur only once, and roughly 4.2% lies in the top ten. Input material: peripheral blood. These receptors all come from a woman between 40 and 50 years old with active or convalescent COVID-19.

This chain uses TRBV12-5 with TRBJ1-3; TRBD1 is a possible D gene (5 bases). V was pared by 6 bases and J by 4 bases, with 10 bases between. This CDR3 contains 13 residues. Germline values: CDR1 LGHNT, CDR2 FRNRAP. CDR3 sequence: CASGQGRGNTIYF. The CDR3 nucleotides read TGTGCTAGTGGGCAGGGAAGGGGAAACACCATATATTTT.

In the case of this clone: At the DNA level, this CDR3 is encoded by other sequences in the same sample as well. J is TRBJ1-3 and V is TRBV9; D remains ambiguous. The CDR3 covers 14 residues. Germline CDR1 SGDLS, CDR2 YYNGEE. The V gene lost 0 bases and the J gene lost 1 base, with 5 bases spanning the gap. This chain's CDR3 is CASSVGSSGNTIYF. The CDR3 coding sequence is TGTGCCAGCAGCGTAGGTTCGTCTGGAAACACCATATATTTT.

This clone was observed many times. The genes are TRBV28 and TRBJ1-5; the D gene is possibly TRBD1 (6 bases). The CDR3 is 14 amino acids. Looked up from germline, CDR1 is MDHEN and CDR2 is SYDVKM. Trimming cost V 7 bases and J 3 bases, with 13 bases left between them. The CDR3 sequence: CASNLDSFNQPQHF. In DNA form, the CDR3 reads TGTGCCAGCAACCTGGACAGCTTCAATCAGCCCCAGCATTTT.

The rearrangement uses TRBV6-5 and TRBJ1-4, with 8 nucleotides matching TRBD1. The CDR3 extends over 15 amino acids. CDR1 MNHEY and CDR2 SVGAGI come from the germline V gene. Unmatched junction bases numbered 6, after V lost 6 bases and J lost 3 bases. The CDR3 sequence: CASRPTGGANEKLFF. In DNA form, the CDR3 reads TGTGCCAGCAGGCCCACAGGGGGTGCTAATGAAAAACTGTTTTTT.

This clone was seen once. The chain combines TRBV7-3 with TRBJ1-2; D is possibly TRBD1 (5 bases). Trimming took off 4 bases at V and 0 bases at J, with 9 bases between the two ends. CDR1 and CDR2 from the germline V gene are SGHTA and FQGTGA. This CDR3 has 14 amino acids. The CDR3 sequence is CASSSDRTNYGYTF. CDR3 nucleotide sequence: TGTGCCAGCAGCTCCGACAGAACTAACTATGGCTACACCTTC.

This chain connects TRBV27 to TRBJ1-5; D gene ambiguous. Germline V gene lookup returns CDR1 MNHEY and CDR2 SMNVEV (reference sequence). The CDR3 runs to 16 residues. V was pared by 6 bases and J by 4 bases, with 19 bases between. The CDR3 reads CASRRDGRGGNQPQHF. In DNA form, the CDR3 reads TGTGCCAGCAGACGTGATGGGCGAGGAGGTAATCAGCCCCAGCATTTT.

J is TRBJ1-1 and V is TRBV7-8; the D gene is possibly TRBD1 (6 bases). Deletions cut 4 bases from V and 4 bases from J, with 13 bases between. The germline CDR1 and CDR2 sequences are SGHVS and FQNEAQ. This CDR3 region has 14 residues. The DNA of the CDR3 is TGTGCCAGCAGCTCAACAGGGTGGGCCACTGAAGCTTTCTTT. It codes for CASSSTGWATEAFF.

The chain carries TRBV30 and TRBJ1-1; the D is unclear. The CDR3 runs to 13 residues. The germline V gene has CDR1 GTSNPN and CDR2 SVGIG (reference sequence). Trimming stripped 0 bases from V and 0 bases from J, with 5 bases between. The CDR3 bases are TGTGCCTGGAGTGTCAGTGTGAACACTGAAGCTTTCTTT. As protein: CAWSVSVNTEAFF.

The chain is built from TRBV7-2 and TRBJ1-4; D remains ambiguous. Trimming removed 1 base at V and 11 bases at J, with 8 bases between. This CDR3 comprises 12 residues. The germline V gene encodes CDR1 SGHTA and CDR2 FQGNSA. CDR3 region: CASSLGTGKLFF. The CDR3 nucleotides are TGTGCCAGCAGCTTAGGGACGGGGAAACTGTTTTTT.

The V call is TRBV2, the J call TRBJ2-5, with D possibly TRBD1 on 6 matching bases. This CDR3 is 15 amino acids long. Germline V CDR1 and CDR2: SNHLY, FYNNEI. Trimming stripped 4 bases from V and 2 bases from J, with 14 bases between. The CDR3 here is CASSATGPPQETQYF. CDR3 sequence (DNA): TGTGCCAGCAGTGCTACAGGGCCACCACAAGAGACCCAGTACTTC.

V is TRBV7-6 and J is TRBJ1-2; no definite D call. Germline CDR1 is SGHVS and CDR2 is FNYEAQ. The CDR3 consists of 14 residues. V was clipped by 2 bases and J by 4 bases, with 11 bases between them. In nucleotides, the CDR3 is TGTGCCAGCAGCTTACAGGAAGGAAGCTATGGCTACACCTTC. Translated, it gives CASSLQEGSYGYTF.

The chain combines TRBV30 with TRBJ1-1, with D possibly being TRBD1 (5 bases). V was trimmed by 0 bases and J by 3 bases, leaving 17 bases between them. The CDR3 is 16 residues long. CDR1 and CDR2 from the germline V gene are GTSNPN and SVGIG (reference sequence). CDR3 sequence reads: CAWSVRGGRAYTEAFF. CDR3 nucleotides: TGTGCCTGGAGTGTAAGGGGCGGACGGGCATACACTGAAGCTTTCTTT.

The chain combines TRBV3-1 (or the pseudogene TRBV3-2) with TRBJ1-6; D might be TRBD1 (5 bases). V lost 5 bases and J 3 bases, leaving 5 bases between the germline ends. Germline CDR1 and CDR2: LGHDT and YNNKEL (reference sequence). This CDR3 has 13 residues. CDR3 DNA: TGTGCCAGCAGCGACAGCTATAATTCACCCCTCCACTTT. Its protein product is CASSDSYNSPLHF.

The rearrangement joins TRBV4-1 to TRBJ2-7, with 7 nucleotides matching TRBD2. The V segment lost 3 bases and the J segment 0 bases; nucleotides outside the gene matches: 5. This CDR3 spans 15 amino acids. Per the germline V gene, CDR1 is MGHRA and CDR2 is YSYEKL. The CDR3 spells CASSQGGAASYEQYF. In DNA, the CDR3 is TGCGCCAGCAGCCAGGGAGGGGCAGCCTCCTACGAGCAGTACTTC.

The chain has TRBV3-1 (or the pseudogene TRBV3-2) and TRBJ2-3; TRBD2 matches 11 bases. CDR3 length: 16 residues. In germline, CDR1 is LGHDT, CDR2 YNNKEL (reference sequence). V was clipped by 2 bases and J by 3 bases; unmatched bases: 4. In nucleotides, the CDR3 is TGTGCCAGCAGCCAAATTAGGACTAGCGGGACAGATACGCAGTATTTT. Encoded protein: CASSQIRTSGTDTQYF.

The chain recombines TRBV6-5 with TRBJ2-1; 11 bases agree with TRBD2. Germline CDR1 is MNHEY and CDR2 is SVGAGI. This CDR3 is 14 amino acids long. The junction had 6 bases not matched to a gene; V was cut back by 5 bases and J by 9 bases. For the CDR3, the DNA is TGTGCCAGCAGTATAGCGGGGGGGCGTGGTGAGCAGTTCTTC. It encodes CASSIAGGRGEQFF.